The sequence of this T cell receptor beta chain was determined in a study of cytomegalovirus exposure and HLA in healthy donors. Vbeta (60) and Jbeta (13) primers were used in the PCR. Profiling relied on immunoSEQ multiplex PCR, and the TCRdb table lists in-frame clones only, not all of them. Here the sample spans about 200,000 clones, about 86% being singletons. Only a few counts were recorded for this clone. This receptor was obtained from a man between 40 and 49 years old in good health and CMV-seropositive. The sequencing input was PBMCs.

This chain's CDR3 is CASRHQGVNYGYTF. CDR3 bases: TGCGCCAGCAGACATCAGGGGGTGAACTATGGCTACACCTTC. V and J are TRBV4-1 and TRBJ1-2, with 7 bases matching TRBD1. Per the germline V gene, CDR1 is MGHRA and CDR2 is YSYEKL. The V segment lost 6 bases and the J segment 2 bases; nucleotides outside the gene matches: 6. CDR3 length equals 14 residues.